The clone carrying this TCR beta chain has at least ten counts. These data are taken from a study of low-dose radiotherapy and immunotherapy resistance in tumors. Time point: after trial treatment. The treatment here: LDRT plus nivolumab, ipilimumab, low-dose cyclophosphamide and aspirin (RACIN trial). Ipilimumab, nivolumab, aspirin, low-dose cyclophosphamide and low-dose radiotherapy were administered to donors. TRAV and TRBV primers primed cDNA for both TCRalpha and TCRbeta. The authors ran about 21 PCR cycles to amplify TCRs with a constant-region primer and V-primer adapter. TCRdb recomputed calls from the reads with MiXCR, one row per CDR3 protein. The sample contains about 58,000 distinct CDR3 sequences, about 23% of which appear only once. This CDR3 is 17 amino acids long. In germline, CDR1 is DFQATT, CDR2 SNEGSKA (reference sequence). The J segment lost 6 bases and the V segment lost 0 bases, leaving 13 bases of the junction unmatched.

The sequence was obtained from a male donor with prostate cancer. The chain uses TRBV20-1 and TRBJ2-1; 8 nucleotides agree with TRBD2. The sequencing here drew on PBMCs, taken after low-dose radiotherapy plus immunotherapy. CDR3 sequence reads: CSARDTAGGRLGNEQFF. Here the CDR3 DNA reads TGCAGTGCTAGAGATACTGCGGGGGGTAGACTAGGCAATGAGCAGTTCTTC.